Presented here are 2 T cell receptor beta chains from one specimen sequenced in a study of blood T cell repertoires in COVID-19. Assay: immunoSEQ multiplex PCR; the TCRdb copy retains only in-frame clones and omits some. The sample has 100,000 to 150,000 clones, about 83% seen once. Sample: peripheral blood. The receptors were sampled from a man aged 55 to 69 with acute or convalescent COVID-19.

The chain recombines TRBV19 with TRBJ2-1; D gene ambiguous. The V gene lost 3 bases and the J gene lost 0 bases, with 6 bases spanning the gap. This CDR3 is 14 amino acids long. In germline, CDR1 is LNHDA, CDR2 SQIVND (reference sequence). The CDR3 sequence: CASSMPGSYNEQFF. The DNA of the CDR3 is TGTGCCAGTAGTATGCCAGGCTCCTACAATGAGCAGTTCTTC.

The chain carries TRBV6-5 and TRBJ1-1; D remains unclear. There are 14 residues in the CDR3. Per the germline V gene, CDR1 is MNHEY and CDR2 is SVGAGI. V lost 6 bases and J 0 bases, leaving 11 bases between the germline ends. In nucleotides, the CDR3 is TGTGCCAGCAGGGATTCTAGCGTGAACACTGAAGCTTTCTTT. It encodes CASRDSSVNTEAFF.